A single sample is the source of the 25 T cell receptor beta chains below, sequenced in a study of blood T cell repertoires in COVID-19. TCRdb's table, derived via immunoSEQ multiplex PCR, lists solely in-frame clones and lacks some. The profile shows about 55,000 clones, more than 80% of them singletons. Material for sequencing was peripheral blood. The receptors come from a human donor with active COVID-19. The donor label of this sample is uncertain.

The rearrangement links TRBV5-1 to TRBJ1-2; D not certain. V gave up 5 bases and J gave up 5 bases, with 16 bases separating them. This CDR3 has 14 amino acids. Germline V gives CDR1 SGHRS, CDR2 YFSETQ. The DNA of the CDR3 is TGCGCCAGCAGTCCTAGGAGGGAAGGGTATGGCTACACCTTC. Translated: CASSPRREGYGYTF.

V and J are TRBV15 and TRBJ1-4; D uncertain. This CDR3 spans 14 amino acids. Germline loops: CDR1 LNHNV, CDR2 YYDKDF (reference sequence). V was trimmed by 0 bases and J by 6 bases, leaving 8 bases between them. CDR3 coding DNA: TGTGCCACCAGCAGAGACCCCCAGGATGAAAAACTGTTTTTT. It codes for CATSRDPQDEKLFF.

The genes are TRBV3-1 (or the pseudogene TRBV3-2) and TRBJ2-2; 10 nucleotides line up with TRBD2. V dropped 4 bases and J dropped 0; count of bases not matched to a gene: 8. This CDR3 spans 18 amino acids. Per the germline V gene, CDR1 is LGHDT and CDR2 is YNNKEL (reference sequence). In DNA, the CDR3 is TGTGCCAGCAGCCGATACCAGCGGGGGGGGACGAACACCGGGGAGCTGTTTTTT. Translated: CASSRYQRGGTNTGELFF.

V is TRBV5-1 and J is TRBJ1-2; no clear D. Trimming took 1 base from V and 0 from J, leaving 7 bases between them. The CDR3 covers 14 residues. Germline loops: CDR1 SGHRS, CDR2 YFSETQ. CDR3 nucleotide sequence: TGCGCCAGCAGCTTGTTAGAATCTAACTATGGCTACACCTTC. It specifies CASSLLESNYGYTF. Full variable domain (missing parts from reference TRBV5-1 and TRBJ1-2): KAGVTQTPRYLIKTRGQQVTLSCSPISGHRSVSWYQQTPGQGLQFLFEYFSETQRNKGNFPGRFSGRQFSNSRSEMNVSTLELGDSALYLCASSLLESNYGYTFGSGTRLTVV.

V gene TRBV15 combines with J gene TRBJ2-7; D is unresolved. Trimming left V 0 bases short and J 3 bases short, with 6 bases between. Germline lookup yields CDR1 LNHNV and CDR2 YYDKDF (reference sequence). The CDR3 is 13 amino acids. Written as DNA, the CDR3 is TGTGCCACCAGCAGAGATCTGAGCTACGAGCAGTACTTC. Translating it yields CATSRDLSYEQYF.

The chain couples TRBV6-4 to TRBJ2-1; 12 bases align to TRBD2. V lost 5 bases to trimming and J lost 8 bases; unmatched junction nucleotides: 7. In germline, CDR1 is MRHNA, CDR2 SNTAGT. The CDR3 runs 15 residues. CDR3 sequence reads: CASSPLAGGDDEQFF. The DNA for the CDR3 is TGTGCCAGCAGTCCTCTAGCGGGAGGGGACGATGAGCAGTTCTTC.

The rearrangement uses TRBV7-2 and TRBJ1-2; the D gene is possibly TRBD1 (6 bases). V was cut by 5 bases and J by 8 bases, with 15 bases left in between. The CDR3 consists of 13 residues. Germline V gene sequence: CDR1 SGHTA, CDR2 FQGNSA. In nucleotides, the CDR3 is TGTGCCAGCAGCGACGACAGGTTGTGGGGCTACACCTTC. The encoded protein is CASSDDRLWGYTF.

This chain connects TRBV5-1 to TRBJ2-1, with TRBD2 as a possible D gene (5 bases). This CDR3 has 16 amino acids. The ends were cut back, 0 bases at V and 7 bases at J, with 17 bases in the middle. Germline CDR1 SGHRS, CDR2 YFSETQ. The CDR3 sequence is CASSLEPGSTGNEQFF. The CDR3, as DNA: TGCGCCAGCAGCTTGGAACCGGGATCGACCGGTAATGAGCAGTTCTTC.

This chain uses TRBV18 with TRBJ2-7, with TRBD2 matching over 13 bases. The CDR3 is 15 residues long. The germline CDR1 and CDR2 sequences are KGHSH and LQKENI. Trimming cost V 3 bases and J 3 bases; bases outside gene matches: 2. CDR3 coding DNA: TGTGCCAGCTCACCGGGACTAGCGGGAATCTACGAGCAGTACTTC. This sequence encodes CASSPGLAGIYEQYF.

This clone showed up just once. The chain uses TRBV18 and TRBJ2-1; 10 positions agree with TRBD2. With 6 bases clipped from V and 5 bases from J, the junction kept 7 bases outside the gene matches. Per the germline V gene, CDR1 is KGHSH and CDR2 is LQKENI. The CDR3 contains 15 residues. This chain's CDR3 is CASSRSGGADNEQFF. The CDR3 bases are TGTGCCAGCTCCCGGAGCGGGGGGGCGGACAATGAGCAGTTCTTC.

The V gene is TRBV28, the J gene TRBJ2-2; 8 nucleotides match TRBD1. The ends lost 4 bases at V and 7 bases at J; junction bases unmatched: 5. CDR1 is MDHEN, CDR2 SYDVKM, per germline. CDR3 length: 14 residues. The CDR3 DNA reads TGTGCCAGCAGTTCCCCAGGGGGCGGCGGGGAGCTGTTTTTT. Its protein is CASSSPGGGGELFF.

The chain carries TRBV6-5 and TRBJ2-7; 10 bases are shared with TRBD1. CDR1 is MNHEY, CDR2 SVGAGI, per germline. V lost 5 bases to trimming and J lost 7 bases; unmatched junction nucleotides: 11. There are 15 residues in the CDR3. The CDR3 DNA reads TGTGCCAGCAGTCCCCCGGGACAGGGGAGCCCAGAGCAGTACTTC. Protein: CASSPPGQGSPEQYF.

The V and J genes are TRBV4-2 and TRBJ2-3; weak D call: TRBD1 (6 bases). CDR1 and CDR2 from the germline V gene are LGHNA and YNFKEQ. V lost 0 bases to trimming and J lost 2 bases, with 15 bases between them. The CDR3 covers 17 residues. Written as DNA, the CDR3 is TGTGCCAGCAGCCAAGATCTGGTCTACAGGGTCACAGATACGCAGTATTTT. It yields the protein CASSQDLVYRVTDTQYF.

The rearrangement uses TRBV7-9 and TRBJ2-7, with a tentative D call TRBD2 (7 bases). CDR3 length: 13 amino acids. V lost 5 bases, J lost 7 bases, and 15 bases lay in between. CDR1 is SEHNR, CDR2 FQNEAQ, per germline (reference sequence). CDR3 residues: CASSQGTTGEQYF. The CDR3, as DNA: TGTGCCAGCAGCCAGGGGACTACAGGAGAGCAGTACTTC.

Comments on this clone: Germline is not matched at one junction end, which may reflect a read error. The rearrangement uses TRBV18 and TRBJ2-1; tentatively, D is TRBD2 (5 bases). This CDR3 spans 11 amino acids. The germline V gene has CDR1 KGHSH and CDR2 LQKENI. Here the CDR3 reads CASSPDRGAVF. The CDR3 coding sequence is TGTGCCAGCTCACCGGATCGGGGAGCAGTCTTC.

This chain links TRBV27 with TRBJ2-5, with D possibly being TRBD1 (6 bases). CDR3 length: 13 residues. Per the germline V gene, CDR1 is MNHEY and CDR2 is SMNVEV (reference sequence). V was cut by 6 bases and J by 1 base, with 9 bases left in between. CDR3 in amino acids: CASSWGPQETQYF. The CDR3, as DNA: TGTGCCAGCAGCTGGGGGCCCCAAGAGACCCAGTACTTC.

The chain couples TRBV5-6 to TRBJ2-1; D may be TRBD2 (6 bases). This CDR3 has 15 residues. Trimming pared 4 bases from V and 9 bases from J, leaving 20 bases between. In germline, CDR1 is SGHDT, CDR2 YYEEEE. As DNA, the CDR3 is TGTGCCAGCAGCCCGGATGCGGGGCGTGAGCGTGAGCAGTTCTTC. Translation: CASSPDAGREREQFF.

This clone came up once. This sequence joins TRBV12-5 and TRBJ2-1; 11 nucleotides line up with TRBD2. CDR1 is LGHNT and CDR2 is FRNRAP in the germline V gene. With 2 bases clipped from V and 6 bases from J, the junction kept 9 bases outside the gene matches. The CDR3 totals 17 residues. CDR3 sequence reads: CASGLSLAGGHGNEQFF. The CDR3 DNA sequence: TGTGCTAGTGGTTTGTCGTTAGCGGGAGGGCATGGCAATGAGCAGTTCTTC. The whole variable domain, filled in from reference TRBV12-5 and TRBJ2-1, reads DARVTQTPRHKVTEMGQEVTMRCQPILGHNTVFWYRQTMMQGLELLAYFRNRAPLDDSGMPKDRFSAEMPDATLATLKIQPSEPRDSAVYFCASGLSLAGGHGNEQFFGPGTRLTVL.

This chain links TRBV27 with TRBJ2-7; D perhaps matches TRBD1 (6 bases). This CDR3 comprises 15 residues. V shed 5 bases and J shed 6 bases, with 20 bases lying between them. Germline V gives CDR1 MNHEY, CDR2 SMNVEV (reference sequence). The CDR3 DNA is TGTGCCAGCAGTACCACGGGACAAGGGGCGTCCGAGCAGTACTTC. Protein product: CASSTTGQGASEQYF.

This clone appeared once. J is TRBJ1-5 and V is TRBV6-4; 7 nucleotides match TRBD1. From germline, CDR1 is MRHNA and CDR2 SNTAGT. V trimming: 5 bases; J trimming: 5 bases; junction bases outside the gene matches: 3. CDR3 length: 13 residues. CDR3 region: CASSPTGDQPQHF. CDR3 nucleotides: TGTGCCAGCAGTCCCACAGGGGATCAGCCCCAGCATTTT.

V and J are TRBV18 and TRBJ2-3; 9 nucleotides match TRBD1. Germline-derived CDR1 and CDR2 are KGHSH and LQKENI. The CDR3 extends over 15 amino acids. V was clipped by 6 bases and J by 5 bases; unmatched bases: 9. The CDR3 here is CASSFTGTGIDTQYF. CDR3 nucleotides: TGTGCCAGCTCCTTCACCGGGACAGGGATAGATACGCAGTATTTT.

This chain connects TRBV19 to TRBJ1-3, with unresolved D. Looked up from germline, CDR1 is LNHDA and CDR2 is SQIVND (reference sequence). The CDR3 sequence is 15 residues long. The ends were cut back, 4 bases at V and 0 bases at J, with 10 bases in the middle. The CDR3 bases are TGTGCCAGTAGTAGCCGCCGGGTCTCTGGAAACACCATATATTTT. It specifies CASSSRRVSGNTIYF.

The V call is TRBV7-8, the J call TRBJ2-1; TRBD1 matches at 7 bases. CDR1 and CDR2 from the germline V gene are SGHVS and FQNEAQ. The J segment lost 12 bases and the V segment lost 2 bases, leaving 1 base of the junction unmatched. CDR3 length: 11 residues. Here the CDR3 reads CASSLNRGQFF. The CDR3 bases are TGTGCCAGCAGCTTAAACAGGGGGCAGTTCTTC.

V and J are TRBV9 and TRBJ1-3, with D tentatively TRBD1 (6 bases). The CDR3 totals 13 residues. Germline loops: CDR1 SGDLS, CDR2 YYNGEE. Trimming pared 3 bases from V and 5 bases from J, leaving 9 bases between. The DNA of the CDR3 is TGTGCCAGCAGCGCCGGGACACGAAACACCATATATTTT. Its translation: CASSAGTRNTIYF. Based on the CDR3 plus reference TRBV9 and TRBJ1-3, the full variable domain is DSGVTQTPKHLITATGQRVTLRCSPRSGDLSVYWYQQSLDQGLQFLIQYYNGEERAKGNILERFSAQQFPDLHSELNLSSLELGDSALYFCASSAGTRNTIYFGEGSWLTVV.

The gene calls are TRBV5-1 and TRBJ2-2; a possible D gene is TRBD2 (5 bases). V lost 4 bases and J 2 bases, leaving 12 bases between the germline ends. In germline, CDR1 is SGHRS, CDR2 YFSETQ. The length of the CDR3 is 15 residues. CDR3 in amino acids: CASSPGIPNTGELFF. In DNA, the CDR3 is TGCGCCAGCAGCCCCGGGATCCCCAACACCGGGGAGCTGTTTTTT.